These 29 T cell receptor beta chains originate from one sample sequenced in a study of blood T cell repertoires in COVID-19. TCRdb's copy holds only in-frame clones and misses some; the assay was immunoSEQ multiplex PCR. The table includes about 170,000 clones, 84% detected once. The sequenced sample was peripheral blood. These receptors originate from a man between 18 and 29 years old with active or convalescent COVID-19.

V and J are TRBV5-5 and TRBJ2-7, with a weak D call TRBD1 (6 bases). Germline V gene lookup returns CDR1 SGHKS and CDR2 YYEKEE (reference sequence). The CDR3 runs 13 residues. The V gene lost 2 bases and the J gene lost 1 base, with 7 bases spanning the gap. In DNA form, the CDR3 reads TGTGCCAGCAGCTTCGGACAGTCCTACGAGCAGTACTTC. Translation gives CASSFGQSYEQYF.

The chain links TRBV27 to TRBJ2-3; 9 nucleotides match TRBD2. Germline loops: CDR1 MNHEY, CDR2 SMNVEV (reference sequence). The junction had 10 bases not matched to a gene; V was cut back by 3 bases and J by 0 bases. This CDR3 has 18 residues. This CDR3 reads CASSFALAGPDSTDTQYF. The CDR3 DNA sequence: TGTGCCAGCAGTTTCGCGCTAGCGGGACCAGATAGCACAGATACGCAGTATTTT.

This clone occurred a few times. Other DNA sequences within the sample encode an identical CDR3. This chain uses TRBV2 with TRBJ1-1, with 8 nucleotides matching TRBD1. Germline V gene lookup returns CDR1 SNHLY and CDR2 FYNNEI. The CDR3 extends over 14 amino acids. V lost 4 bases, J lost 2 bases, and 3 bases stayed unmatched. DNA of the CDR3: TGTGCCAGCAGTGTGGACAGGGTTAACACTGAAGCTTTCTTT. This codes for CASSVDRVNTEAFF.

The chain combines TRBV19 with TRBJ2-1; possibly TRBD2 for D (6 bases). The CDR3 totals 16 residues. Trimming pared 3 bases from V and 10 bases from J, leaving 22 bases between. Per the germline V gene, CDR1 is LNHDA and CDR2 is SQIVND (reference sequence). In nucleotides, the CDR3 is TGTGCCAGTAGTATCCCCCTGGGCGGGACGAGAGGGGAGCAGTTCTTC. Translated, it gives CASSIPLGGTRGEQFF.

The rearrangement joins TRBV6-5 to TRBJ2-3; TRBD1 might be the D (5 bases). Trimming pared 6 bases from V and 5 bases from J, leaving 12 bases between. This CDR3 comprises 13 residues. Germline-derived CDR1 and CDR2 are MNHEY and SVGAGI. This CDR3 is CASSRVERDTQYF. CDR3 nucleotide sequence: TGTGCCAGCAGCAGGGTAGAGCGAGATACGCAGTATTTT.

This chain connects TRBV10-3 to TRBJ2-7, with a possible D match to TRBD1 (5 bases). With 6 bases removed from V and 0 bases from J, the gap between germline ends came to 12 bases. CDR1 and CDR2 from the germline V gene are ENHRY and SYGVKD. CDR3 length equals 14 residues. The CDR3 protein is CAIRNRPNSYEQYF. Here the CDR3 DNA reads TGTGCCATCAGGAACAGGCCAAACTCCTACGAGCAGTACTTC.

CDR3 residues: CASRTNYNSPLHF. The CDR3, as DNA: TGTGCCAGCAGGACAAACTATAATTCACCCCTCCACTTT. The chain recombines TRBV7-9 with TRBJ1-6; D is uncertain. The CDR3 length is 13 residues. V lost 6 bases and J 3 bases, leaving 6 bases between the germline ends. CDR1 is SEHNR and CDR2 is FQNEAQ in the germline V gene (reference sequence).

This clone was recorded a few times. The CDR3: CASEPGGSRGEQYF. CDR3 nucleotides: TGCGCCAGCGAACCCGGGGGATCCCGTGGAGAGCAGTACTTC. The chain uses TRBV5-1 and TRBJ2-7; tentative D call: TRBD2 (6 bases). V lost 7 bases to trimming and J lost 7 bases, with 21 bases between them. This CDR3 comprises 14 residues. Germline CDR1 is SGHRS and CDR2 is YFSETQ. The complete variable domain, with remaining parts taken from reference TRBV5-1 and TRBJ2-7, reads KAGVTQTPRYLIKTRGQQVTLSCSPISGHRSVSWYQQTPGQGLQFLFEYFSETQRNKGNFPGRFSGRQFSNSRSEMNVSTLELGDSALYLCASEPGGSRGEQYFGPGTRLTVT.

This rearrangement joins TRBV3-1 (or the pseudogene TRBV3-2) to TRBJ1-3, with D unclear. CDR1 LGHDT and CDR2 YNNKEL come from the germline V gene (reference sequence). The CDR3 has 15 amino acids. V lost 4 bases, J lost 0 bases, and 10 bases lay in between. The CDR3 DNA reads as TGTGCCAGCAGCCTCCACGGGAGCTCTGGAAACACCATATATTTT. As protein: CASSLHGSSGNTIYF.

A few counts support this clone. The chain has TRBV9 and TRBJ2-2; D ambiguous. Germline V gives CDR1 SGDLS, CDR2 YYNGEE. This CDR3 has 15 residues. Between the trimmed V and J ends, which lost 4 bases and 3 bases, there was a span of 13 bases. The CDR3 sequence: CASSSRLIDTGELFF. The CDR3 DNA sequence: TGTGCCAGCAGCTCCCGACTCATTGACACCGGGGAGCTGTTTTTT.

The chain combines TRBV6-2 or TRBV6-3 with TRBJ1-1, with a weak D call TRBD1 (5 bases). CDR1 is MNHEY, CDR2 SVGEGT, per germline. Trimming pared 2 bases from V and 4 bases from J, leaving 11 bases between. The CDR3 extends over 14 amino acids. The CDR3 coding sequence is TGTGCCAGCAGTTACGTTCAGGGAAGCACTGAAGCTTTCTTT. It specifies CASSYVQGSTEAFF.

The chain uses TRBV28 and TRBJ1-5; TRBD1 might be the D (5 bases). Per germline, CDR1 MDHEN and CDR2 SYDVKM. V dropped 8 bases and J dropped 6 bases, with 17 bases sitting between them. CDR3 length: 14 residues. The CDR3 sequence: CASQRWGPVQPQHF. The CDR3 DNA sequence: TGTGCCAGCCAAAGATGGGGCCCGGTTCAGCCCCAGCATTTT. Together with reference TRBV28 and TRBJ1-5, the CDR3 gives the full variable domain: DVKVTQSSRYLVKRTGEKVFLECVQDMDHENMFWYRQDPGLGLRLIYFSYDVKMKEKGDIPEGYSVSREKKERFSLILESASTNQTSMYLCASQRWGPVQPQHFGDGTRLSIL.

This clone has only one observation. The chain has TRBV5-1 and TRBJ1-6, with a weak D call TRBD1 (5 bases). Germline lookup yields CDR1 SGHRS and CDR2 YFSETQ. The CDR3 is 14 residues long. Trimming cost V 0 bases and J 10 bases, with 11 bases left between them. CDR3 sequence: CASSLGGERSPLHF. The CDR3 region has the DNA TGCGCCAGCAGCTTGGGGGGGGAAAGATCACCCCTCCACTTT.

The chain has TRBV7-2 and TRBJ1-6; the match to TRBD1 covers 10 bases. Unmatched junction bases numbered 6, after V lost 5 bases and J lost 2 bases. Germline CDR1 is SGHTA and CDR2 is FQGNSA. CDR3 length equals 17 residues. CDR3 residues: CASSLRTGGAYNSPLHF. The CDR3 nucleotides are TGTGCCAGCAGCCTACGGACAGGGGGAGCCTATAATTCACCCCTCCACTTT.

The chain links TRBV6-1 to TRBJ1-2; D is undetermined. Germline V lookup: CDR1 MNHNS, CDR2 SASEGT. This CDR3 spans 16 amino acids. Deletions cut 0 bases from V and 3 bases from J, with 14 bases between. The CDR3 DNA is TGTGCCAGCAGTGAAGCCGGCGGGTCCCCGGACTATGGCTACACCTTC. This encodes CASSEAGGSPDYGYTF.

The chain recombines TRBV4-3 with TRBJ2-7; the match to TRBD2 covers 8 bases. The CDR3 extends over 15 amino acids. The germline V gene has CDR1 LGHNA and CDR2 YSLEER. The trim removed 3 bases at V and 5 bases at J, leaving 9 bases unmatched. CDR3 nucleotides: TGCGCCAGCAGCCACAGCCTAGCGGGTGGGAACGAGCAGTACTTC. It is translated as CASSHSLAGGNEQYF.

CDR3 in DNA: TGTGCCAGCAGATCCGACAGGGGAGGAGAGACCCAGTACTTC. It is translated as CASRSDRGGETQYF. The chain combines TRBV6-5 with TRBJ2-5, with 8 bases that match TRBD1. Germline values: CDR1 MNHEY, CDR2 SVGAGI. The length of the CDR3 is 14 residues. The trim removed 6 bases at V and 4 bases at J, leaving 7 bases unmatched.

V and J are TRBV5-4 and TRBJ2-5, with D unclear. CDR3 length equals 14 residues. Trimming pared 0 bases from V and 1 base from J, leaving 7 bases between. In germline, CDR1 is SGHNT, CDR2 YYREEE (reference sequence). CDR3 in DNA: TGTGCCAGCAGCTTGGGCTCGGTCCAAGAGACCCAGTACTTC. Its protein is CASSLGSVQETQYF.

The genes are TRBV7-9 and TRBJ2-2; tentatively, D is TRBD2 (5 bases). This CDR3 has 14 amino acids. Germline V lookup: CDR1 SEHNR, CDR2 FQNEAQ (reference sequence). Between the trimmed V and J ends, which lost 3 bases and 3 bases, there was a span of 8 bases. The CDR3, as DNA: TGTGCCAGCAGCTTGGGAGAGTACACCGGGGAGCTGTTTTTT. Translating it yields CASSLGEYTGELFF.

This chain links TRBV6-5 with TRBJ2-1; TRBD2 agrees at 9 bases. Germline CDR1 and CDR2: MNHEY and SVGAGI. The CDR3 sequence is 15 residues long. Trimming at V came to 4 bases and at J to 7 bases, leaving 8 bases not matched to a gene. The CDR3 loop reads CASSFQRGAGNEQFF. DNA for the CDR3: TGTGCCAGCAGTTTCCAGCGGGGGGCGGGGAATGAGCAGTTCTTC.

This sequence joins TRBV28 and TRBJ2-7; TRBD1 aligns across 7 bases. CDR1 and CDR2 (germline): MDHEN, SYDVKM. V trimming: 3 bases; J trimming: 2 bases; junction bases outside the gene matches: 10. The CDR3 runs 16 residues. The CDR3: CASSLAPTGIPYEQYF. The CDR3 region has the DNA TGTGCCAGCAGTTTGGCCCCGACAGGGATTCCCTACGAGCAGTACTTC. The full variable domain, in which reference TRBV28 and TRBJ2-7 provide the parts outside the CDR3, is DVKVTQSSRYLVKRTGEKVFLECVQDMDHENMFWYRQDPGLGLRLIYFSYDVKMKEKGDIPEGYSVSREKKERFSLILESASTNQTSMYLCASSLAPTGIPYEQYFGPGTRLTVT.

This chain uses TRBV28 with TRBJ2-7; tentative D call: TRBD2 (5 bases). The CDR3 is made up of 12 amino acids. The V gene's germline CDR1 is MDHEN and CDR2 SYDVKM. V was clipped by 6 bases and J by 4 bases, with 10 bases between them. The chain's CDR3 is CASSQLVYEQYF. In DNA, the CDR3 is TGTGCCAGCAGCCAACTAGTTTACGAGCAGTACTTC.

The V call is TRBV7-9, the J call TRBJ2-1, with 10 bases that match TRBD1. The J segment lost 7 bases and the V segment lost 4 bases, leaving 7 bases of the junction unmatched. Germline assignment: CDR1 SEHNR and CDR2 FQNEAQ (reference sequence). The CDR3 is 15 amino acids. The CDR3 DNA reads as TGTGCCAGCAGCTCCGGGACAGGGGTTAGGAATGAGCAGTTCTTC. Protein product: CASSSGTGVRNEQFF.

For the CDR3, the DNA is TGTGCCACCAGGGTAACAGACCAAGAGACCCAGTACTTC. The encoded protein is CATRVTDQETQYF. V and J are TRBV11-2 and TRBJ2-5, with D perhaps TRBD1 (5 bases). The length of the CDR3 is 13 residues. Trimming stripped 10 bases from V and 0 bases from J, with 12 bases between. The germline CDR1 and CDR2 sequences are SGHAT and FQNNGV.

V and J are TRBV7-3 and TRBJ2-3, with 13 nucleotides matching TRBD2. This CDR3 has 16 amino acids. J lost 4 bases, V lost 1 base, and 2 bases had no gene match. Germline CDR1 reads SGHTA; CDR2 reads FQGTGA. The CDR3 DNA reads TGTGCCAGCAGCTTAAGACTAGCGGGAGGCCCAGATACGCAGTATTTT. Its translation is CASSLRLAGGPDTQYF.

The chain links TRBV7-9 to TRBJ1-2, with 7 positions matching TRBD1. Per germline, CDR1 SEHNR and CDR2 FQNEAQ (reference sequence). The CDR3 totals 14 residues. With V trimmed by 2 bases and J by 7 bases, 7 bases remained unmatched. DNA for the CDR3: TGTGCCAGCAGCTTACAGAAAGGGACAGCTGGCTACACCTTC. Encoded protein: CASSLQKGTAGYTF. Full variable domain (outside the CDR3, taken from reference TRBV7-9 and TRBJ1-2): DTGVSQNPRHKITKRGQNVTFRCDPISEHNRLYWYRQTLGQGPEFLTYFQNEAQLEKSRLLSDRFSAERPKGSFSTLEIQRTEQGDSAMYLCASSLQKGTAGYTFGSGTRLTVV.

This clone is a singleton in its sample. V gene TRBV2 combines with J gene TRBJ2-1; 9 nucleotides match TRBD2. This CDR3 is 14 amino acids long. Germline CDR1 SNHLY, CDR2 FYNNEI. V trimming: 6 bases; J trimming: 6 bases; junction bases outside the gene matches: 6. The CDR3 reads CASSPRLAANEQFF. Here the CDR3 DNA reads TGTGCCAGCAGCCCGAGACTAGCGGCCAATGAGCAGTTCTTC.

The rearrangement joins TRBV7-8 to TRBJ2-2; 8 bases fit TRBD1. The CDR3 extends over 16 amino acids. CDR1 SGHVS and CDR2 FQNEAQ come from the germline V gene. The trim removed 2 bases at V and 3 bases at J, leaving 5 bases unmatched. The CDR3 region is CASSLSGTGYTGELFF. The CDR3 DNA reads TGTGCCAGCAGCTTATCCGGGACAGGATACACCGGGGAGCTGTTTTTT.

This clone was counted only a few times. V and J are TRBV2 and TRBJ2-3; D not resolved. Trimming removed 8 bases at V and 8 bases at J, with 5 bases between. Germline V gene sequence: CDR1 SNHLY, CDR2 FYNNEI. This CDR3 contains 9 residues. This CDR3 reads CASPRTQYF. CDR3 bases: TGTGCCAGCCCCCGTACGCAGTATTTT.